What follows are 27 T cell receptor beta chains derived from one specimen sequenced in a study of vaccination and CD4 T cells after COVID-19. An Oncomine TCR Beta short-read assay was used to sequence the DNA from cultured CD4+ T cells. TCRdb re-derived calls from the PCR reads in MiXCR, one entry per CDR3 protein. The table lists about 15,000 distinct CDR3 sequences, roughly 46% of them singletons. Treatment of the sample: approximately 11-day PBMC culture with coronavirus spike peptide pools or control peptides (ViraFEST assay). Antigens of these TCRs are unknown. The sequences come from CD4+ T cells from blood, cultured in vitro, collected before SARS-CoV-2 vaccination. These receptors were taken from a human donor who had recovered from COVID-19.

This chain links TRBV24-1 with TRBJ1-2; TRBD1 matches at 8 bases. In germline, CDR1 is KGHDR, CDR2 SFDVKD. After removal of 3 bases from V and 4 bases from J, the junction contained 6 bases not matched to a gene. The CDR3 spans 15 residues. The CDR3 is CATSDPGQGFYGYTF. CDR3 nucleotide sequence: TGTGCCACCAGTGATCCCGGACAGGGCTTCTATGGCTACACCTTC.

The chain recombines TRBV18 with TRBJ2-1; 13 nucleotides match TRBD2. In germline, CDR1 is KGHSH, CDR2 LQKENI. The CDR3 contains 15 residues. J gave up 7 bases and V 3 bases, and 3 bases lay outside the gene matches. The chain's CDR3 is CASSPTSGGNNEQFF. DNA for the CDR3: TGTGCCAGCTCACCGACTAGCGGGGGGAATAATGAGCAGTTCTTC.

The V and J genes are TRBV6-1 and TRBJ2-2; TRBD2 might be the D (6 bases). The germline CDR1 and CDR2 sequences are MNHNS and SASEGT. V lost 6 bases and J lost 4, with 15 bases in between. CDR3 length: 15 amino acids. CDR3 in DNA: TGTGCCAGCAGAATAGGGGCAGCGGGCACCGGGGAGCTGTTTTTT. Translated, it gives CASRIGAAGTGELFF.

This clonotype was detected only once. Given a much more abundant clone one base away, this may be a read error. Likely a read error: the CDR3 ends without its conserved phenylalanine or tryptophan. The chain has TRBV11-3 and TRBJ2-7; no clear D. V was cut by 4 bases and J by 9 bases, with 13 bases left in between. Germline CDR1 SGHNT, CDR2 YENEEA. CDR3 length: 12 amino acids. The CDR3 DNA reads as TGTGCCAGCAGCTCGGTACTCGGTCGGCAGTACTAC. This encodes CASSSVLGRQYY.

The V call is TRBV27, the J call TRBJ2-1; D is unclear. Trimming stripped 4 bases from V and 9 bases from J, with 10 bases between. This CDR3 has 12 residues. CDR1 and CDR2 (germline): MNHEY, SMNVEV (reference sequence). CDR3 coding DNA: TGTGCCAGCAGTTCTATTTGGAGTGAGCAGTTCTTC. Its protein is CASSSIWSEQFF.

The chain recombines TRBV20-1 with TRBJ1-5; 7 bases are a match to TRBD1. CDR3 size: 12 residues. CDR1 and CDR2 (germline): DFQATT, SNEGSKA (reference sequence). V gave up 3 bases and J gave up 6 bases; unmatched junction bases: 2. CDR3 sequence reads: CSASQGGQPQHF. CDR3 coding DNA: TGCAGTGCTAGTCAGGGGGGTCAGCCCCAGCATTTT.

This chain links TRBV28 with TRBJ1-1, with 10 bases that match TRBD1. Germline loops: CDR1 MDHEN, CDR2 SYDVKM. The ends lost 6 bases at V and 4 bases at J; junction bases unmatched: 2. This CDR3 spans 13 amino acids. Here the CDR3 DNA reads TGTGCCAGCAGGACAGGGGGCCGCACTGAAGCTTTCTTT. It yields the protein CASRTGGRTEAFF.

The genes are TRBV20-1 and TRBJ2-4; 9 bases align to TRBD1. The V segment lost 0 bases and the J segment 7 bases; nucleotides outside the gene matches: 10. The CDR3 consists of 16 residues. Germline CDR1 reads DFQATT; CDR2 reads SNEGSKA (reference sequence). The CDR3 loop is CSARDKKGQGGNIQYF. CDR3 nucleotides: TGCAGTGCTAGAGATAAAAAGGGACAGGGAGGGAACATTCAGTACTTC.

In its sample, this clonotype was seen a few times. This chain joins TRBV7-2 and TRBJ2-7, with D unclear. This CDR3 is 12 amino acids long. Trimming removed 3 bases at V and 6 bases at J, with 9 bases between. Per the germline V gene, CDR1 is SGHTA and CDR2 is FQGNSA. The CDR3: CASSFSRGEQYF. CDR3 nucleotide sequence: TGTGCCAGCAGCTTTTCTAGAGGCGAGCAGTACTTC. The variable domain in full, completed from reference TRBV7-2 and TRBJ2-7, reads GAGVSQSPSNKVTEKGKDVELRCDPISGHTALYWYRQSLGQGLEFLIYFQGNSAPDKSGLPSDRFSAERTGGSVSTLTIQRTQQEDSAVYLCASSFSRGEQYFGPGTRLTVT.

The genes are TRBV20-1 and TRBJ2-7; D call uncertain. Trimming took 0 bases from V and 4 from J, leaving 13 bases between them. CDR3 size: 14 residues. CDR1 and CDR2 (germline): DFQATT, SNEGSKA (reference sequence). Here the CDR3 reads CSARDRRLSYEQYF. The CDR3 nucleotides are TGCAGTGCTAGAGATCGGCGGCTTAGTTACGAGCAGTACTTC.

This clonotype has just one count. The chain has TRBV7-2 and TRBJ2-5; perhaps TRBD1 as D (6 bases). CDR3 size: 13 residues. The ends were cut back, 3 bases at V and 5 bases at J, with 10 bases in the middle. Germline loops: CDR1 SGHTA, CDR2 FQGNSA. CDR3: CASSLKGEETQYF. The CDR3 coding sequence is TGTGCCAGCAGCTTGAAGGGGGAGGAGACCCAGTACTTC.

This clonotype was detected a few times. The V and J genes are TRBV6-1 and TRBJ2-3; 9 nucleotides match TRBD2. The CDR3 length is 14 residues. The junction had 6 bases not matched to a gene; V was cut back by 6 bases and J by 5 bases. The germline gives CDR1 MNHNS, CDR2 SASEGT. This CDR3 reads CASRGGLARDTQYF. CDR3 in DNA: TGTGCCAGCAGGGGGGGACTAGCTAGAGATACGCAGTATTTT.

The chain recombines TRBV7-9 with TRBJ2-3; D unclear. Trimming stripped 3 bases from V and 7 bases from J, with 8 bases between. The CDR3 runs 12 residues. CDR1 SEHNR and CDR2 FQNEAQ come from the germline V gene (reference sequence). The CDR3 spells CASSFDLYTQYF. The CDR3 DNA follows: TGTGCCAGCAGCTTCGACCTTTATACGCAGTATTTT. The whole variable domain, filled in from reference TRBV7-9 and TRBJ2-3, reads DTGVSQNPRHKITKRGQNVTFRCDPISEHNRLYWYRQTLGQGPEFLTYFQNEAQLEKSRLLSDRFSAERPKGSFSTLEIQRTEQGDSAMYLCASSFDLYTQYFGPGTRLTVL.

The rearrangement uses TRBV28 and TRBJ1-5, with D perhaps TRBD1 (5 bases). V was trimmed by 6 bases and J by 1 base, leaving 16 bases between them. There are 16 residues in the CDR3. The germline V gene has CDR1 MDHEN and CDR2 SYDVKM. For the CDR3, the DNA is TGTGCCAGCAGCCCCGGGTGGAAGGGGAGCAATCAGCCCCAGCATTTT. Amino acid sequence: CASSPGWKGSNQPQHF.

CDR3 sequence (DNA): TGTGCCAGCAGCAGCGGGGACAGGGGGGTTGCTGAAGCTTTCTTT. Its protein is CASSSGDRGVAEAFF. The chain couples TRBV5-4 to TRBJ1-1; TRBD1 matches at 11 bases. The CDR3 spans 15 residues. V shed 4 bases and J 6 bases; nucleotides not matched to a gene: 8. Germline V gene lookup returns CDR1 SGHNT and CDR2 YYREEE (reference sequence).

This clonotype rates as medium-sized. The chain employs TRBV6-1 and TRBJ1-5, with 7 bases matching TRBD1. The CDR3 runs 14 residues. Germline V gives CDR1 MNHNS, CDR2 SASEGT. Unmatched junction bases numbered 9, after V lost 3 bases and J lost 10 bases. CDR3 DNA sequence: TGTGCCAGCAGTGAGGGGACAGCCTCCGAACCCCAGCATTTT. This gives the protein CASSEGTASEPQHF.

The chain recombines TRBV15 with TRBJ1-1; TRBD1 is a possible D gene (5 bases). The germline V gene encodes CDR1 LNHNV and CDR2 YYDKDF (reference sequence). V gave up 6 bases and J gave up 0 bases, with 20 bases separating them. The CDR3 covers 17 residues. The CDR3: CATRKGGAIGMNTEAFF. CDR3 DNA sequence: TGTGCCACCAGGAAGGGAGGGGCCATAGGAATGAACACTGAAGCTTTCTTT. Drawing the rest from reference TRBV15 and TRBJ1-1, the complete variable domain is DAMVIQNPRYQVTQFGKPVTLSCSQTLNHNVMYWYQQKSSQAPKLLFHYYDKDFNNEADTPDNFQSRRPNTSFCFLDIRSPGLGDTAMYLCATRKGGAIGMNTEAFFGQGTRLTVV.

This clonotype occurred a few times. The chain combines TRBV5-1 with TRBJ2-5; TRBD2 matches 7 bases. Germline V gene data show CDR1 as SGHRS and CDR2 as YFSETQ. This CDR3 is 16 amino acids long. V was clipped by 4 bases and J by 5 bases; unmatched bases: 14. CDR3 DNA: TGCGCCAGCAGCCTAGGGGCGACTAGCCCGGGGGAGACCCAGTACTTC. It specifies CASSLGATSPGETQYF.

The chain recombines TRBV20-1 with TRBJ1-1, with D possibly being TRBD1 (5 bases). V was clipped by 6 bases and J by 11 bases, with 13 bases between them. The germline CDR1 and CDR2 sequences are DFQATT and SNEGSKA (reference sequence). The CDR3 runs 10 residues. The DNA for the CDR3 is TGCAGTGCCCTGGGTGGGGGGGCTTTCTTT. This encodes CSALGGGAFF.

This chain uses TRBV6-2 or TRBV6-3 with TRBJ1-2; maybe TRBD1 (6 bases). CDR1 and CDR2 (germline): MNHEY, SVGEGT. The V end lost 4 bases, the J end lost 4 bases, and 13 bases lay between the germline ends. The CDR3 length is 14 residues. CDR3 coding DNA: TGTGCCAGCAGTTGGGACAAAATTTCCTATGGCTACACCTTC. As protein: CASSWDKISYGYTF.

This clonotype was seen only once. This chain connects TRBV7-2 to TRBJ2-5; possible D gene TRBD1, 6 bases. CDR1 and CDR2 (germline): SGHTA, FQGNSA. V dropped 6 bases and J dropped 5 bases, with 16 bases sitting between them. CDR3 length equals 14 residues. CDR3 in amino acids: CASSGTPVGETQYF. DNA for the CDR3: TGTGCCAGCAGTGGGACACCCGTCGGGGAGACCCAGTACTTC. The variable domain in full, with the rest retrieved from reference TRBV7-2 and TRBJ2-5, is GAGVSQSPSNKVTEKGKDVELRCDPISGHTALYWYRQSLGQGLEFLIYFQGNSAPDKSGLPSDRFSAERTGGSVSTLTIQRTQQEDSAVYLCASSGTPVGETQYFGPGTRLLVL.

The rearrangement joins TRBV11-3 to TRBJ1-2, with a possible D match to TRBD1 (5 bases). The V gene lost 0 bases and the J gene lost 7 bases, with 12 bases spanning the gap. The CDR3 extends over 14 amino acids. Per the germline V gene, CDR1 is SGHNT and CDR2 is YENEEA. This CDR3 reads CASSLDLGRFGYTF. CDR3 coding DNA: TGTGCCAGCAGCTTAGATTTGGGACGGTTTGGCTACACCTTC. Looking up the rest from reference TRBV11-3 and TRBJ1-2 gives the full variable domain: EAGVVQSPRYKIIEKKQPVAFWCNPISGHNTLYWYLQNLGQGPELLIRYENEEAVDDSQLPKDRFSAERLKGVDSTLKIQPAELGDSAVYLCASSLDLGRFGYTFGSGTRLTVV.

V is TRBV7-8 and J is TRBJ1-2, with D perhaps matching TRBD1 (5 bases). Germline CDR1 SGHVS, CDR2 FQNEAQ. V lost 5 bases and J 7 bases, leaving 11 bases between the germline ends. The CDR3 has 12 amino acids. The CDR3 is CASSPSGVGYTF. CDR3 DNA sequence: TGTGCCAGCAGCCCCTCGGGGGTTGGCTACACCTTC.

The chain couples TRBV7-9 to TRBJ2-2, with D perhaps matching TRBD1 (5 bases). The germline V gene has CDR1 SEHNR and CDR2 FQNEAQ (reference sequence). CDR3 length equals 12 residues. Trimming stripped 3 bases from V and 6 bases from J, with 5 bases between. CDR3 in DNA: TGTGCCAGCAGCTTCAGGGCCGGGGAGCTGTTTTTT. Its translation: CASSFRAGELFF. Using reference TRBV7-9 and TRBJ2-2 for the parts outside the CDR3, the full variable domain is DTGVSQNPRHKITKRGQNVTFRCDPISEHNRLYWYRQTLGQGPEFLTYFQNEAQLEKSRLLSDRFSAERPKGSFSTLEIQRTEQGDSAMYLCASSFRAGELFFGEGSRLTVL.

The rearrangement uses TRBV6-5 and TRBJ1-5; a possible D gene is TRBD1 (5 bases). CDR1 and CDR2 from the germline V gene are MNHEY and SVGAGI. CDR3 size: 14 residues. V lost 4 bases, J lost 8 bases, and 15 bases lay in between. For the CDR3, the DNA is TGTGCCAGCAGTTCAGGTTTTGGGGCTAAGCCCCAGCATTTT. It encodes CASSSGFGAKPQHF.

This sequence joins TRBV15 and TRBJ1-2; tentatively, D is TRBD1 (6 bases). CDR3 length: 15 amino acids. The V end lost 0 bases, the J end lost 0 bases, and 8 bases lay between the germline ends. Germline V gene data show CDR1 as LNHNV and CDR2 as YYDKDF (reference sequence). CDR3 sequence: CATSREGGTNYGYTF. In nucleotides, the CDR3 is TGTGCCACCAGCAGAGAAGGGGGGACTAACTATGGCTACACCTTC.

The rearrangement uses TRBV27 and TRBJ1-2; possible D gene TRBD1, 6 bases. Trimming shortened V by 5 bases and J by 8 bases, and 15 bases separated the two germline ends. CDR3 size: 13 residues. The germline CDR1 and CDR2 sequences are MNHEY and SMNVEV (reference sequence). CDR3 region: CASSPDRYEGYTF. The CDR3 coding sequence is TGTGCCAGCAGTCCTGACAGGTATGAAGGCTACACCTTC.